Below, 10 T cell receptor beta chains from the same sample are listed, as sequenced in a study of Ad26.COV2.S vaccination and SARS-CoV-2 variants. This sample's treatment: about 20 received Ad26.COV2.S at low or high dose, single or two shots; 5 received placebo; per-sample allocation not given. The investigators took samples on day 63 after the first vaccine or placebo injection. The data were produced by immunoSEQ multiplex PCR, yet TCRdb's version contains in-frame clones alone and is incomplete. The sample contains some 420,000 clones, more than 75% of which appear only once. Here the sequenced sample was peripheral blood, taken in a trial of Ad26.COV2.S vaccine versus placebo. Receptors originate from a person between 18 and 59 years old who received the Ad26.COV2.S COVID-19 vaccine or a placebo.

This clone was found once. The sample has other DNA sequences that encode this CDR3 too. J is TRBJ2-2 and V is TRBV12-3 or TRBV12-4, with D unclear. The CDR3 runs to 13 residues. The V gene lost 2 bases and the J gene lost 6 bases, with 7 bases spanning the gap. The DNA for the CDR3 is TGTGCCAGCAGTTTACTAAGGGCCGGGGAGCTGTTTTTT. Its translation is CASSLLRAGELFF.

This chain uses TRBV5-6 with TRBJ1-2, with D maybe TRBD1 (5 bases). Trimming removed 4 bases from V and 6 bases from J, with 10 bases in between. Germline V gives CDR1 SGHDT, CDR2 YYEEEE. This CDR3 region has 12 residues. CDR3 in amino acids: CASSGGRDGYTF. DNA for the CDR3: TGTGCCAGCAGCGGGGGGAGAGATGGCTACACCTTC.

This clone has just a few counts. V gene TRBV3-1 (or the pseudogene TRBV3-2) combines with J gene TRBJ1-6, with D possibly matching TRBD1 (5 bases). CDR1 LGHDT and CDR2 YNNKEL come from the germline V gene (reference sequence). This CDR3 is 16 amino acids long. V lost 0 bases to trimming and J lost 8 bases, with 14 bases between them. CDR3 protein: CASSQDRGMRDSPLHF. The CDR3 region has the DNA TGTGCCAGCAGCCAAGATAGGGGTATGAGGGATTCACCCCTCCACTTT.

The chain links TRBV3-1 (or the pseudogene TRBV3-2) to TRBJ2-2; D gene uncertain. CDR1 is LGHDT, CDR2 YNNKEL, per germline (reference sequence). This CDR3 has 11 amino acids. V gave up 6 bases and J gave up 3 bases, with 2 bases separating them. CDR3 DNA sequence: TGTGCCAGCAGTTACACCGGGGAGCTGTTTTTT. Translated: CASSYTGELFF.

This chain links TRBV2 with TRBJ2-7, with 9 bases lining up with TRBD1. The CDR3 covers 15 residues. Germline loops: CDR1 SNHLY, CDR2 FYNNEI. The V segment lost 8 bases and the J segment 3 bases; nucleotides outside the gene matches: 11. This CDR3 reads CASGGTGTGSYEQYF. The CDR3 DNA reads TGTGCCAGCGGCGGTACCGGGACAGGGAGCTACGAGCAGTACTTC.

CDR3 bases: TGTGCCACAAGCCTGGGGGACACCGGGGAGCTGTTTTTT. Amino acid sequence: CATSLGDTGELFF. The chain is built from TRBV15 and TRBJ2-2, with D possibly being TRBD1 or TRBD2 (5 bases each). Germline V gene data show CDR1 as LNHNV and CDR2 as YYDKDF (reference sequence). The CDR3 loop spans 13 amino acids. Between the trimmed V and J ends, which lost 9 bases and 3 bases, there was a span of 11 bases.

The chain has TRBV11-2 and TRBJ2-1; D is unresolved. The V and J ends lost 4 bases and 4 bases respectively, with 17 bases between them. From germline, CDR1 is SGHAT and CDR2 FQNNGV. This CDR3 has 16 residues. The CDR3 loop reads CASSSPYRHQYNEQFF. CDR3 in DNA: TGTGCCAGCAGCTCCCCGTACCGGCACCAATACAATGAGCAGTTCTTC.

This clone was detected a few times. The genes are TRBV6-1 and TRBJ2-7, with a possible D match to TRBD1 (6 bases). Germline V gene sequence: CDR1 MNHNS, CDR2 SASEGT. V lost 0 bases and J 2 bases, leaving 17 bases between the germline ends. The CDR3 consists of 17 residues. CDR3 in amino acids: CASSEARLWDKAYEQYF. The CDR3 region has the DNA TGTGCCAGCAGTGAAGCGCGTCTTTGGGACAAAGCCTACGAGCAGTACTTC.

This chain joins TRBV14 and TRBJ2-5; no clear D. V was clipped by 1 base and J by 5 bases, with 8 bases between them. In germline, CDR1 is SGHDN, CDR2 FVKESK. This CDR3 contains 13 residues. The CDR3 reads CASSQGSTETQYF. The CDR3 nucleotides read TGTGCCAGCAGCCAAGGGTCGACTGAGACCCAGTACTTC. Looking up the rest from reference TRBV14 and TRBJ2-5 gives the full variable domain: EAGVTQFPSHSVIEKGQTVTLRCDPISGHDNLYWYRRVMGKEIKFLLHFVKESKQDESGMPNNRFLAERTGGTYSTLKVQPAELEDSGVYFCASSQGSTETQYFGPGTRLLVL.

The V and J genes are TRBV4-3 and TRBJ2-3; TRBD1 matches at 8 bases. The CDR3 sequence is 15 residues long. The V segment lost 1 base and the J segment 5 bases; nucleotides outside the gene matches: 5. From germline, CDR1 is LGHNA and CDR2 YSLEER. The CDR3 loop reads CASSQVQGAGDTQYF. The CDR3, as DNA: TGCGCCAGCAGCCAAGTCCAGGGGGCTGGAGATACGCAGTATTTT.